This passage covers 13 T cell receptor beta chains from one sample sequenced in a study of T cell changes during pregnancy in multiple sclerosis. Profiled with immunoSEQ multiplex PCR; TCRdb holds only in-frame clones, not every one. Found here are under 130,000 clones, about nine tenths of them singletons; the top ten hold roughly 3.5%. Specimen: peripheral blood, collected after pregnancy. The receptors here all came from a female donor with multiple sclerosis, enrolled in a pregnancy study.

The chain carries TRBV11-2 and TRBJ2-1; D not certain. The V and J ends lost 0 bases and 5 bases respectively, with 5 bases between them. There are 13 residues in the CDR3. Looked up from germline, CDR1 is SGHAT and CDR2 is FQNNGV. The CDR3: CASSLEADNEQFF. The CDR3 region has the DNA TGTGCCAGCAGCTTAGAGGCCGACAATGAGCAGTTCTTC.

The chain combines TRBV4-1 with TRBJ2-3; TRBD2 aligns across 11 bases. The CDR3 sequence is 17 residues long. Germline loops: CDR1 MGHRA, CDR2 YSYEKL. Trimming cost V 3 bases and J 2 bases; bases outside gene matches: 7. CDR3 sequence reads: CASSQAGLAGVTDTQYF. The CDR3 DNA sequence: TGCGCCAGCAGCCAGGCCGGACTAGCGGGTGTCACAGATACGCAGTATTTT.

The CDR3 region is CASSLGGTGGETQYF. The CDR3 coding sequence is TGCGCCAGCAGCTTGGGGGGGACAGGGGGAGAGACCCAGTACTTC. The chain has TRBV5-1 and TRBJ2-5, with 11 bases identical to TRBD1. CDR1 is SGHRS, CDR2 YFSETQ, per germline. The CDR3 totals 15 residues. Germline trimming cut 0 bases from V and 4 bases from J; bases unmatched to any gene: 2. Based on the CDR3 plus reference TRBV5-1 and TRBJ2-5, the full variable domain is KAGVTQTPRYLIKTRGQQVTLSCSPISGHRSVSWYQQTPGQGLQFLFEYFSETQRNKGNFPGRFSGRQFSNSRSEMNVSTLELGDSALYLCASSLGGTGGETQYFGPGTRLLVL.

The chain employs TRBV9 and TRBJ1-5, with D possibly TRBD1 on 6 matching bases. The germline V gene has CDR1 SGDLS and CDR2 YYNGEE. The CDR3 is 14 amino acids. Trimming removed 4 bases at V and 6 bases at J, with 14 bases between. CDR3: CASSPNRVGQPQHF. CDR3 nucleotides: TGTGCCAGCAGCCCCAACAGGGTTGGTCAGCCCCAGCATTTT. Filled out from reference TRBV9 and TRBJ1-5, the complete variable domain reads DSGVTQTPKHLITATGQRVTLRCSPRSGDLSVYWYQQSLDQGLQFLIQYYNGEERAKGNILERFSAQQFPDLHSELNLSSLELGDSALYFCASSPNRVGQPQHFGDGTRLSIL.

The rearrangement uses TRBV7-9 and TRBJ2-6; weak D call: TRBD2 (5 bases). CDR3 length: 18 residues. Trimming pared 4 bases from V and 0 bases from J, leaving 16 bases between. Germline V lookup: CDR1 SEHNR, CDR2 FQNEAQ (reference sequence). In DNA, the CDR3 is TGTGCCAGCAGCTCTCGTTGGTTAGGGAGCTCTGGGGCCAACGTCCTGACTTTC. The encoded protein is CASSSRWLGSSGANVLTF.

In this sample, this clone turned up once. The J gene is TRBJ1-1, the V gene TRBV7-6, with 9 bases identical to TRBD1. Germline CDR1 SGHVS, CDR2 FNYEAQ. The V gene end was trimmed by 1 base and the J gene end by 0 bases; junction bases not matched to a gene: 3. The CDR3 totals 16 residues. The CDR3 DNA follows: TGTGCCAGCAGCTTAGGGACAGGGGAGGTGAACACTGAAGCTTTCTTT. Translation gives CASSLGTGEVNTEAFF. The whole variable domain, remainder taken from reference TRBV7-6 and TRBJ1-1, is GAGVSQSPRYKVTKRGQDVALRCDPISGHVSLYWYRQALGQGPEFLTYFNYEAQQDKSGLPNDRFSAERPEGSISTLTIQRTEQRDSAMYRCASSLGTGEVNTEAFFGQGTRLTVV.

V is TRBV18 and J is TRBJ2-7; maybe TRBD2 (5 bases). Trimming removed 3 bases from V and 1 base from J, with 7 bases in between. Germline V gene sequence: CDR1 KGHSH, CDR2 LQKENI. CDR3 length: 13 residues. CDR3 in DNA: TGTGCCAGCTCACCCGGGGATTCCTACGAGCAGTACTTC. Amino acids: CASSPGDSYEQYF.

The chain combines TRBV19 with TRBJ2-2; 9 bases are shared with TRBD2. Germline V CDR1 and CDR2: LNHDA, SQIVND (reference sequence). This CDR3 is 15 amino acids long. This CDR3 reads CGTGGSGGYTGELFF. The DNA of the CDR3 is TGTGGGACGGGGGGTAGCGGGGGATACACCGGGGAGCTGTTTTTT.

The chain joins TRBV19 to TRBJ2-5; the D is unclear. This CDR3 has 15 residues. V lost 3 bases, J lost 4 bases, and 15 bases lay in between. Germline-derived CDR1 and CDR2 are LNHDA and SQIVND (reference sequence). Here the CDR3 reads CASSMVAYAPETQYF. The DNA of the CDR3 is TGTGCCAGTAGTATGGTAGCCTACGCCCCAGAGACCCAGTACTTC.

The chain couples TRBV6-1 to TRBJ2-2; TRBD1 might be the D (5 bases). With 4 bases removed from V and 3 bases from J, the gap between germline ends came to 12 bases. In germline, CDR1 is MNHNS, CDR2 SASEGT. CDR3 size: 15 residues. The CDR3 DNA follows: TGTGCCAGCAGTGTCGGACATAGAGACACCGGGGAGCTGTTTTTT. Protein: CASSVGHRDTGELFF.

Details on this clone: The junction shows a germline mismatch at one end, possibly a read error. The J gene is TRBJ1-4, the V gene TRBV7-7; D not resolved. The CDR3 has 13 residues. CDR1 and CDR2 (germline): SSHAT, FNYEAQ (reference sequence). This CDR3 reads CASSPGPREKLFF. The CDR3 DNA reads TGTGCTAGCAGCCCCGGCCCGAGGGAAAAACTGTTTTTT.

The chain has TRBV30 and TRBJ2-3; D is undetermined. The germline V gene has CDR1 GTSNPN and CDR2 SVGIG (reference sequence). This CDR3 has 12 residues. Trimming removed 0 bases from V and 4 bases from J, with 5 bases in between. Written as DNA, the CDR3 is TGTGCCTGGAGTGTAATAGCAGATACGCAGTATTTT. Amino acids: CAWSVIADTQYF. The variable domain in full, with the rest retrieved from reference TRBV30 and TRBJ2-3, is SQTIHQWPATLVQPVGSPLSLECTVEGTSNPNLYWYRQAAGRGLQLLFYSVGIGQISSEVPQNLSASRPQDRQFILSSKKLLLSDSGFYLCAWSVIADTQYFGPGTRLTVL.

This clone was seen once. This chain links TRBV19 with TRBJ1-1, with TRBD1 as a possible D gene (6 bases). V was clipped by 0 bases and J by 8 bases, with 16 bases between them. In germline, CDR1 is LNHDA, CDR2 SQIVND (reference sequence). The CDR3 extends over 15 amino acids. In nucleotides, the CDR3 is TGTGCCAGTAGTATAGAATTGGGGACACAAATAGAAGCTTTCTTT. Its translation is CASSIELGTQIEAFF. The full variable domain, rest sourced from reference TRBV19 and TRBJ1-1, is DGGITQSPKYLFRKEGQNVTLSCEQNLNHDAMYWYRQDPGQGLRLIYYSQIVNDFQKGDIAEGYSVSREKKESFPLTVTSAQKNPTAFYLCASSIELGTQIEAFFGQGTRLTVV.